The 10 T cell receptor beta chains presented below share a single source sample, sequenced in a study of regulatory T cells in long-lasting Graves disease. Building of the TCR beta libraries involved iRepertoire HTBI primers and Arm-PCR of CDR3 regions. One entry per CDR3 protein, called by TCRdb with MiXCR from the multiplex PCR reads. The sample lists almost 450,000 distinct CDR3 sequences, about 15% occurring once. Indicated time point: newly diagnosed GD, antithyroid drugs for less than 3 months. From PBMCs, RNA was extracted and then used to make the TCR library. The same specimen was also included in a second study, on T cells in Graves' hyperthyroidism and ophthalmopathy.

This specimen was peripheral blood mononuclear cells (PBMCs), taken at new diagnosis, from a patient treated with antithyroid drugs. These receptor sequences come from a woman aged 25 to 45 with Graves disease.

This clonotype was detected a few times. The V gene is TRBV15, the J gene TRBJ1-5; no firm D call. Trimming removed 0 bases at V and 3 bases at J, with 6 bases between. The V gene's germline CDR1 is LNHNV and CDR2 YYDKDF (reference sequence). The CDR3 is made up of 14 amino acids. The CDR3 protein is CATSREQINQPQHF. The CDR3, as DNA: TGTGCCACCAGCAGAGAACAGATCAATCAGCCCCAGCATTTT. Supplemented by reference TRBV15 and TRBJ1-5, the full variable domain reads DAMVIQNPRYQVTQFGKPVTLSCSQTLNHNVMYWYQQKSSQAPKLLFHYYDKDFNNEADTPDNFQSRRPNTSFCFLDIRSPGLGDTAMYLCATSREQINQPQHFGDGTRLSIL.

In this sample, this clonotype turned up many times. The chain is built from TRBV6-5 and TRBJ1-5, with D possibly being TRBD1 (5 bases). Looked up from germline, CDR1 is MNHEY and CDR2 is SVGAGI. There are 15 residues in the CDR3. V was trimmed by 3 bases and J by 3 bases, leaving 12 bases between them. The CDR3 DNA follows: TGTGCCAGCAGTTATGTCAGGGATACCAATCAGCCCCAGCATTTT. Encoded protein: CASSYVRDTNQPQHF.

This clonotype showed up many times. The chain recombines TRBV18 with TRBJ1-1; TRBD1 matches at 8 bases. The J segment lost 0 bases and the V segment lost 1 base, leaving 7 bases of the junction unmatched. This CDR3 comprises 17 residues. The V gene's germline CDR1 is KGHSH and CDR2 LQKENI. The CDR3 sequence is CASSPRPGTGVNTEAFF. Here the CDR3 DNA reads TGTGCCAGCTCACCACGTCCCGGGACAGGCGTGAACACTGAAGCTTTCTTT.

As for this clonotype: This likely reflects a read error, since a far larger clone is one base away. V is TRBV13 and J is TRBJ2-5, with 12 nucleotides matching TRBD2. The last part of the DNA fits TRBJ2-7 better; the J call may be wrong. CDR3 length: 15 residues. Germline CDR1 PRHDT, CDR2 FYEKMQ (reference sequence). CDR3 in amino acids: CASGARLAGVYEQYF. CDR3 sequence (DNA): TGTGCCAGCGGCGCCCGACTAGCGGGAGTCTACGAGCAGTACTTC.

About this clonotype: At one end the junction does not follow the germline gene, possibly because of a read error. The V and J genes are TRBV27 and TRBJ2-2, with TRBD2 matching 10 bases. Germline CDR1 reads MNHEY; CDR2 reads SMNVEV (reference sequence). This CDR3 spans 21 amino acids. The CDR3 nucleotides read TGTGCCAGCAGTTTATTGAAGATTCCGGGACTAGCGCATTCGAACACCGGGGAACTGTTTTTT. This encodes CASSLLKIPGLAHSNTGELFF.

V and J are TRBV5-1 and TRBJ2-1; D is unresolved. Germline values: CDR1 SGHRS, CDR2 YFSETQ. The CDR3 spans 15 residues. V lost 0 bases to trimming and J lost 0 bases, with 7 bases between them. In DNA form, the CDR3 reads TGCGCCAGCAGCTTGGTTAGCCTCTCCTACAATGAGCAGTTCTTC. Amino acids: CASSLVSLSYNEQFF.

In this sample, this clonotype turned up a few times. The chain couples TRBV18 to TRBJ2-7, with TRBD1 matching over 7 bases. The CDR3 is 14 residues long. V lost 4 bases and J lost 3; bases outside the gene matches: 6. Germline V CDR1 and CDR2: KGHSH, LQKENI. CDR3 in DNA: TGTGCCAGCTCACGGGACAGCAATATCTACGAGCAGTACTTC. Translated: CASSRDSNIYEQYF.

This clonotype was found many times. The chain is built from TRBV6-2 or TRBV6-3 and TRBJ2-1, with 7 positions matching TRBD2. Germline-derived CDR1 and CDR2 are MNHEY and SVGEGT. This CDR3 is 13 amino acids long. V lost 6 bases to trimming and J lost 8 bases; unmatched junction nucleotides: 7. The CDR3 DNA follows: TGTGCCAGCAGGGGCGGGAGTCTCGATGAGCAGTTCTTC. Its translation is CASRGGSLDEQFF.

This clonotype was counted between two and nine times. A read error likely explains this, since a far larger clone differs by one base. The chain couples TRBV27 to TRBJ1-5; D call uncertain. Germline CDR1 and CDR2: MNHEY and SMNVEV (reference sequence). V lost 6 bases and J 6 bases, leaving 9 bases between the germline ends. The CDR3 has 12 residues. The CDR3 sequence is CASSSAGQPQHF. CDR3 nucleotides: TGTGCCAGCAGCTCAGCGGGTCAGCCCCAGCATTTT.

The rearrangement links TRBV27 to TRBJ2-7; 8 bases map to TRBD1. V lost 2 bases to trimming and J lost 0 bases; unmatched junction nucleotides: 9. The V gene's germline CDR1 is MNHEY and CDR2 SMNVEV (reference sequence). The CDR3 covers 17 residues. The CDR3 nucleotides read TGTGCCAGCAGTTTAACCCCCCCCACAGGGGGCTCCTACGAGCAGTACTTC. As protein: CASSLTPPTGGSYEQYF.